This T cell receptor (beta chain) was captured in a study of T cell responses to AZD1222 COVID-19 vaccine. Sequencing was performed with immunoSEQ multiplex PCR; in TCRdb, only in-frame clones are kept and a portion is missing. This repertoire shows approximately 77,000 clones, roughly nine tenths found once; its top ten account for about 7.1%. This clonotype was obtained from an adult in good health. The sample was peripheral blood, taken on day 0 of MenACWY control vaccination.

The CDR3 DNA sequence: TGTGCCAGCAGCTCAGGGGGTAACTATGGCTACACCTTC. This sequence encodes CASSSGGNYGYTF. V is TRBV5-5 and J is TRBJ1-2, with 7 bases fitting TRBD1. V dropped 3 bases and J dropped 1; count of bases not matched to a gene: 0. This CDR3 is 13 amino acids long. Germline assignment: CDR1 SGHKS and CDR2 YYEKEE (reference sequence).